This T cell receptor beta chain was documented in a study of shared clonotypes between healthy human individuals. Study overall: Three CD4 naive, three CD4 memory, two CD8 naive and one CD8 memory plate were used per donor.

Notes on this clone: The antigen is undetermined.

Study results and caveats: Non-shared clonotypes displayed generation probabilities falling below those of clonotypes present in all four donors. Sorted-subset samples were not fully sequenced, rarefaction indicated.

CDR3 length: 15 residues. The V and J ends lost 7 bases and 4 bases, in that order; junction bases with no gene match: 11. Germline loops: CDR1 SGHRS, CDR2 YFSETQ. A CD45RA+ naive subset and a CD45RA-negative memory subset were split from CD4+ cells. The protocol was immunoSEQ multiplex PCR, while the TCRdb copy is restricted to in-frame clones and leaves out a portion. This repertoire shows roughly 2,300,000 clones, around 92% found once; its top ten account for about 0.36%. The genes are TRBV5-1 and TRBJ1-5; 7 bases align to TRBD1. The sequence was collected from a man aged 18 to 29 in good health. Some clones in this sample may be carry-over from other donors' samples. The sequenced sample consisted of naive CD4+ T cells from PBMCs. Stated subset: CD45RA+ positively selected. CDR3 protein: CASSPTGSGNQPQHF. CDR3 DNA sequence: TGCGCCAGCTCCCCGACAGGGTCGGGGAATCAGCCCCAGCATTTT.